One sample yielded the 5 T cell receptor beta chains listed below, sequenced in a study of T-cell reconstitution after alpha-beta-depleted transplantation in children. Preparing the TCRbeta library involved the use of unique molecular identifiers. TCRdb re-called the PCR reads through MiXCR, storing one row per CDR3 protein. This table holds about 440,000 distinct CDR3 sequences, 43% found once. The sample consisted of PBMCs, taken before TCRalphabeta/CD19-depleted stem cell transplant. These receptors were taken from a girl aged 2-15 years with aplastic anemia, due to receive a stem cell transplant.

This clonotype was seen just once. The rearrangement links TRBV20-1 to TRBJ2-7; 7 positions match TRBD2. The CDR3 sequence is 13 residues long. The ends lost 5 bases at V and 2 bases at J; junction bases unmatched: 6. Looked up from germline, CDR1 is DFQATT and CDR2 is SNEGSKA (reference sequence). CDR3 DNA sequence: TGCAGTGCTGGGAGCGGGGCGGCCTACGAGCAGTACTTC. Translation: CSAGSGAAYEQYF.

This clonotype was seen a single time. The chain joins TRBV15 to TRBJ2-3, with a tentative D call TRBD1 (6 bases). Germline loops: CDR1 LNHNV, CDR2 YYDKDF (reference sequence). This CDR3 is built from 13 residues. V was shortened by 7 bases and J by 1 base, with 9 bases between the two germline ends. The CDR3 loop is CATNPGGTDTQYF. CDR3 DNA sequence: TGTGCCACCAACCCAGGGGGCACAGATACGCAGTATTTT.

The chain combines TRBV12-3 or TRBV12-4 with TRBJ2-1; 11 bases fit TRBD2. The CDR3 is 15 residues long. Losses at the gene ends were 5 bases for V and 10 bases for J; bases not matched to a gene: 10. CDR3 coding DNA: TGTGCCAGCAGTCCTCCACTAGCGGGAGCGGACGAGCAGTTCTTC. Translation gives CASSPPLAGADEQFF.

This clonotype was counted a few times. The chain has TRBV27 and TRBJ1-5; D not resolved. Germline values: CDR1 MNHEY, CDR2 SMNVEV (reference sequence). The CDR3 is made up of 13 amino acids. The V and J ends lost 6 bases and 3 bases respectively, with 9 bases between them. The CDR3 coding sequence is TGTGCCAGCAGGACCAGAGCCAATCAGCCCCAGCATTTT. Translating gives CASRTRANQPQHF.

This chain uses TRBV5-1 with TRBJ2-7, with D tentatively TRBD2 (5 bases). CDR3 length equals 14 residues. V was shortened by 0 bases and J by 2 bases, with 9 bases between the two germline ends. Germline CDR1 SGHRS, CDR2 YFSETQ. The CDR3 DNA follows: TGCGCCAGCAGCTTGGTCGGGAAGACCTACGAGCAGTACTTC. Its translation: CASSLVGKTYEQYF.